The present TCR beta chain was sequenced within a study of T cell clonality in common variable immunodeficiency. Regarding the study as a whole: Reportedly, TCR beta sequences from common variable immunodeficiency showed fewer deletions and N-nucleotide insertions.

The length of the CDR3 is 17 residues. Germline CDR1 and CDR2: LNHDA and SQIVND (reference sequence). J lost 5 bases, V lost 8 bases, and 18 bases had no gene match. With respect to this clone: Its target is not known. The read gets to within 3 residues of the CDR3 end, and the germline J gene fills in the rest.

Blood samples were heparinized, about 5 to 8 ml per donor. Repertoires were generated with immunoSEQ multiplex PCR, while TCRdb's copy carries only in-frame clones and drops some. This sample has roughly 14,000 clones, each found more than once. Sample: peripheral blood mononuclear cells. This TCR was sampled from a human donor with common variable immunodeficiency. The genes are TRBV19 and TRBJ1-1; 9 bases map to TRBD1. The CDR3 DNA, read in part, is TGTGCCAGTCATAAGAGAAGGGGACAGGGCACGGGTACTGAA. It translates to CASHKRRGQGTGTE. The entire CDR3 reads CASHKRRGQGTGTEAFF.